This record covers a single TCR beta chain. CDR3 length: 14 amino acids. Trimming took off 0 bases at V and 5 bases at J, with 11 bases between the two ends. In germline, CDR1 is KGHSH, CDR2 LQKENI. The data are from a study of blood T cell repertoires in COVID-19. About the research overall: Researchers got acute and convalescent COVID-19 samples from the United States, Italy and Spain. T cells, B-cell-depleted T cells, or PBMCs provided the cDNA or gDNA that served as material.

Authors' data handling: Amplification of reference gene primers was used by the study to estimate nucleated cell counts. Sequencing used immunoSEQ multiplex PCR; TCRdb keeps in-frame clones, though not all of them. V and J calls and clone size are those listed in that table; D and trimming were worked out from the DNA. The sample has about 69,000 clones, roughly four fifths seen once. Seattle-derived patients entered the study during active infection and were followed longitudinally. The gene calls are TRBV18 and TRBJ2-7; no firm D call. Sequencing was carried out using peripheral blood. The source is a man between 45 and 60 years old with COVID-19, enrolled during active disease. The CDR3 spells CASSPPSGSNEQYF. CDR3 in DNA: TGTGCCAGCTCACCACCGTCAGGTAGTAACGAGCAGTACTTC.